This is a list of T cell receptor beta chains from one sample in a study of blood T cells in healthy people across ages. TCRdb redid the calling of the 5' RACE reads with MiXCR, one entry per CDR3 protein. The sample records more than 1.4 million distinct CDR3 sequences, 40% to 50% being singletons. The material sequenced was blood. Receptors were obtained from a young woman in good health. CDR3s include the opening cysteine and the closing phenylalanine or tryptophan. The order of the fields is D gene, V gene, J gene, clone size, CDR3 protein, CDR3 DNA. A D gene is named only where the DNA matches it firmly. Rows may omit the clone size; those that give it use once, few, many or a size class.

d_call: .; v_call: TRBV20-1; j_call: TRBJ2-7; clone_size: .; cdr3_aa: CSADQLRTSSYNEQYF; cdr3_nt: TGCAGTGCTGACCAACTGCGGACCAGCTCCTACAATGAGCAGTACTTC
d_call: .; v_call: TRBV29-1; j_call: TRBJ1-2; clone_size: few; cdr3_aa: CISNTPGDYGYTF; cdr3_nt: TGCATCTCTAACACTCCCGGCGACTATGGCTACACCTTC
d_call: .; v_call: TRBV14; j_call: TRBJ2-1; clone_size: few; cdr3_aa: CASSQVSHEQFF; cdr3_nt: TGTGCCAGCAGCCAAGTTTCCCATGAGCAGTTCTTC
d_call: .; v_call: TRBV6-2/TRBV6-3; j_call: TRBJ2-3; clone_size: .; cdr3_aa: CASSYSDPDTQYF; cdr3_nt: TGTGCCAGCAGTTACTCTGATCCAGATACGCAGTATTTT
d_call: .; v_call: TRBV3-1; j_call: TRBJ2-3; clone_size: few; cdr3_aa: CASSPRHREGTDTQYF; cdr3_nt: TGTGCCAGCAGCCCGAGGCACAGGGAAGGCACAGATACGCAGTATTTT
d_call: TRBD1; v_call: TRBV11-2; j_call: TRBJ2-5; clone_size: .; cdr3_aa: CASSSYRGPGETQYF; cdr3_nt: TGTGCCAGCAGCTCCTACAGGGGGCCGGGGGAGACCCAGTACTTC
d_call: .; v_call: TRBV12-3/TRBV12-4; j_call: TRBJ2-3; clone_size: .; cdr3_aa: CASSFGAVRADVQYF; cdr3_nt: TGTGCCAGCAGTTTTGGAGCAGTGAGGGCAGATGTGCAGTATTTT
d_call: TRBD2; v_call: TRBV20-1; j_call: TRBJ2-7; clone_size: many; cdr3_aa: CSARLAGGSYEQYF; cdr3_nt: TGCAGTGCTAGGCTAGCGGGAGGGTCCTACGAGCAGTACTTC
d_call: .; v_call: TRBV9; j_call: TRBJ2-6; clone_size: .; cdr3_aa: CASSGDSGANVLTF; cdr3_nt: TGTGCCAGCAGCGGCGACTCTGGGGCCAACGTCCTGACTTTC
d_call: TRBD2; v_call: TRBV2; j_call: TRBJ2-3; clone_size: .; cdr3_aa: CASSARLAAGVDTQYF; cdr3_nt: TGTGCCAGCAGTGCGAGACTAGCGGCCGGTGTGGATACGCAGTATTTT
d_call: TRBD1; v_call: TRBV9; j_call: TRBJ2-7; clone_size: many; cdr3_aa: CASSARQGAYEQYF; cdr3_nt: TGTGCCAGCAGCGCAAGACAGGGGGCTTACGAGCAGTACTTC
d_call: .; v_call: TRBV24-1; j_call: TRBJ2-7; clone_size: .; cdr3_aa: CATSDLRDPSGEQYF; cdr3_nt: TGTGCCACCAGTGATTTAAGGGACCCCTCGGGCGAGCAGTACTTC
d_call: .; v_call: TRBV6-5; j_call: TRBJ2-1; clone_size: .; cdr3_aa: CAPGGRTHNEQFF; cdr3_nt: TGTGCCCCCGGGGGGCGGACACACAATGAGCAGTTCTTC
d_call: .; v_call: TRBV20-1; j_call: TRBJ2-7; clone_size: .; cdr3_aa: CSARSHFYEQYF; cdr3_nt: TGCAGTGCTAGAAGCCACTTCTACGAGCAGTACTTC
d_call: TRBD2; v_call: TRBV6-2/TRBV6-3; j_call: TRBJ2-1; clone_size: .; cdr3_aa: CASRPRGLLYNERFF; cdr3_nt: TGTGCCAGCAGGCCTCGGGGACTACTATACAATGAGCGGTTCTTC
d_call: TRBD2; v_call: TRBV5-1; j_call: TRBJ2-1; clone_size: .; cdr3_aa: CASSLVSLAGASLHNEQFF; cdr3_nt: TGCGCCAGCAGCTTGGTTTCGCTAGCGGGGGCCTCCTTACACAATGAGCAGTTCTTC
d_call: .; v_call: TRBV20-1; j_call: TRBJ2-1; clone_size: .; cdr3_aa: CSARAGVSYNEQFF; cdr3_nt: TGCAGTGCTAGAGCGGGGGTCTCCTACAATGAGCAGTTCTTC
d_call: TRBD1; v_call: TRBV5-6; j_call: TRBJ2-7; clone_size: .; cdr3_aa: CASSYRDRQTYEQYF; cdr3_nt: TGTGCCAGCAGCTACCGGGACAGACAAACCTACGAGCAGTACTTC
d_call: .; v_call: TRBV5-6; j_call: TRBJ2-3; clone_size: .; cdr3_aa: CASSLVRGSADTQYF; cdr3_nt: TGTGCCAGCAGCTTGGTTCGGGGGAGTGCAGATACGCAGTATTTT
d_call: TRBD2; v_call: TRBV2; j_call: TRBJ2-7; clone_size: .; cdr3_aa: CASRGFLAGGGNEQYF; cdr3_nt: TGTGCCAGCAGGGGATTTCTAGCGGGAGGGGGCAATGAGCAGTACTTC